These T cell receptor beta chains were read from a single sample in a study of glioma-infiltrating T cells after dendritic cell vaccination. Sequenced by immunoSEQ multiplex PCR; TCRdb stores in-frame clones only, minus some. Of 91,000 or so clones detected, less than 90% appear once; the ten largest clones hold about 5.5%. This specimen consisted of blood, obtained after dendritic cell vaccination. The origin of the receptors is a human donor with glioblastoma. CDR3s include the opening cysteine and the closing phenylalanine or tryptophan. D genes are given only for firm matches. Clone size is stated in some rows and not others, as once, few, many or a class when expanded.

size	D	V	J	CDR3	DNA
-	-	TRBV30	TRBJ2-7	CAWSRDSLGEQYF	TGTGCCTGGAGTAGGGACTCCTTGGGGGAGCAGTACTTC
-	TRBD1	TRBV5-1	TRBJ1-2	CASSLTGENGYTF	TGCGCCAGCAGCTTAACAGGGGAGAATGGCTACACCTTC
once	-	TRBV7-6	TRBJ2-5	CASSLQGLQETQYF	TGTGCCAGCAGCTTACAGGGGCTACAAGAGACCCAGTACTTC
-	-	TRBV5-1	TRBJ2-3	CASRVSPLREPDTQYF	TGCGCCAGCAGAGTCTCTCCTCTCCGTGAGCCAGATACGCAGTATTTT
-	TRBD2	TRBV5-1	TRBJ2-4	CASSPSPSGLAKNIQYF	TGCGCCAGCAGCCCGAGCCCTAGCGGACTAGCCAAAAACATTCAGTACTTC
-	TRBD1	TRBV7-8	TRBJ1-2	CASSFDRGDYGYTF	TGTGCCAGCAGCTTTGACAGGGGGGACTATGGCTACACCTTC
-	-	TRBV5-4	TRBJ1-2	CASTRTGDYGYTF	TGTGCCAGCACCCGTACCGGGGACTATGGCTACACCTTC
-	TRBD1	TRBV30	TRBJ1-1	CAGDRGPMNTEAFF	TGTGCCGGGGACAGGGGGCCTATGAACACTGAAGCTTTCTTT
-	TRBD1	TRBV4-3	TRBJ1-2	CASSLTSSGRTGIYGYTF	TGCGCCAGCAGCCTCACCAGTTCAGGGAGGACAGGGATCTATGGCTACACCTTC
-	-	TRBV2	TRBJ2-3	CASSVGASGTDTQYF	TGTGCCAGCAGTGTAGGAGCTAGCGGCACAGATACGCAGTATTTT
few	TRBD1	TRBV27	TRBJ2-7	CARPGQGVHWTEQYF	TGTGCAAGACCGGGACAGGGAGTGCATTGGACTGAGCAGTACTTC
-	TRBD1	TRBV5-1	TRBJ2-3	CASSLDPGGLGVGYTDTQYF	TGCGCCAGCAGCTTGGATCCAGGGGGCTTGGGGGTGGGCTACACAGATACGCAGTATTTT
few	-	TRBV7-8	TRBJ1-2	CASSLVQGSYTF	TGTGCCAGCAGCTTAGTACAGGGCAGCTACACCTTC
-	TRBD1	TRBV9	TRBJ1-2	CASSIYPTGTFYGYTF	TGTGCCAGCAGCATCTACCCGACAGGGACGTTCTATGGCTACACCTTC
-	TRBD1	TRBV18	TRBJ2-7	CASSPPGTVSYEQYF	TGTGCCAGCTCACCCCCCGGGACAGTCTCCTACGAGCAGTACTTC
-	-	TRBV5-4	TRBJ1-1	CASKLDGGRTTEAFF	TGTGCCAGCAAATTAGATGGTGGGAGAACGACTGAAGCTTTCTTT
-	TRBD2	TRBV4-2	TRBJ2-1	CASSQTLAGDRYNEQFF	TGTGCCAGCAGCCAGACACTAGCGGGAGACAGATACAATGAGCAGTTCTTC
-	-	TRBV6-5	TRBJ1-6	CASSYGGGNNSPLHF	TGTGCCAGCAGTTACGGAGGCGGTAATAATTCACCCCTCCACTTT
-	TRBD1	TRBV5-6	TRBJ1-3	CASSYGDRVPSGNTIYF	TGTGCCAGCAGCTATGGGGACAGGGTGCCTTCTGGAAACACCATATATTTT
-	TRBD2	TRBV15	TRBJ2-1	CATSRDPSGGYEQFF	TGTGCCACCAGCAGAGACCCCAGCGGGGGCTATGAGCAGTTCTTC
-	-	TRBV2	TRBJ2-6	CASSFDSGIGANVLTF	TGTGCCAGCAGCTTCGACTCAGGGATTGGGGCCAACGTCCTGACTTTC
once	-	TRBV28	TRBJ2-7	CASSFHQSMVYEQYF	TGTGCCAGCAGTTTTCACCAGTCCATGGTGTACGAGCAGTACTTC
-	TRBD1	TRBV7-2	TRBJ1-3	CASSSPGQYSIYF	TGTGCCAGCAGCTCTCCGGGACAGTACTCCATATATTTT
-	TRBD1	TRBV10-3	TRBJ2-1	CAISGTGVLGNEQFF	TGTGCCATCAGTGGGACAGGGGTCCTGGGCAATGAGCAGTTCTTC
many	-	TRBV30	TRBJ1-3	CAWTRDSGNTIYF	TGTGCCTGGACCAGGGACTCTGGAAACACCATATATTTT
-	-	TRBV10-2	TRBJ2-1	CASSVTRTPNTHNEQFF	TGCGCCAGCAGTGTAACGAGGACACCGAATACACACAATGAGCAGTTCTTC
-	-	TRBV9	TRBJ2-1	CASGVGVRGLNEQFF	TGTGCCTCCGGGGTTGGTGTGCGGGGATTGAATGAGCAGTTCTTC
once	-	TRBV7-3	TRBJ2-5	CASSLTPQETQYF	TGTGCCAGCAGCTTAACCCCACAAGAGACCCAGTACTTC
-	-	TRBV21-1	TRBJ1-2	CARDKTRDTQRGYGYTF	TGTGCCAGGGACAAAACCCGGGACACCCAGAGGGGGTATGGCTACACCTTC
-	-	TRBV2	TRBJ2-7	CASRGRGAEQYF	TGTGCCAGCAGGGGGCGGGGAGCCGAGCAGTACTTC
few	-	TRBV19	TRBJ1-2	CASSIVLAARTNGYTF	TGTGCCAGTAGTATTGTTTTGGCGGCTCGGACAAATGGCTACACCTTC
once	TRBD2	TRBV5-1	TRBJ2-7	CASSSGLAWEQYF	TGCGCCAGCAGCTCCGGACTAGCCTGGGAGCAGTACTTC
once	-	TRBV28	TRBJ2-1	CASSLRSNEQFF	TGTGCCAGCAGTTTGAGGTCAAATGAGCAGTTCTTC
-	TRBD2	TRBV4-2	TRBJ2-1	CASSQEAREGGDEQFF	TGTGCCAGCAGCCAAGAGGCGCGGGAGGGCGGGGATGAGCAGTTCTTC
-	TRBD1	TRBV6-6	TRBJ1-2	CASSLGQGYYYGYTF	TGTGCCAGCAGCCTCGGACAGGGTTATTATTATGGCTACACCTTC
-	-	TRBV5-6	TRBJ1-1	CASSLVGRATEAFF	TGTGCCAGCAGCTTGGTAGGCAGGGCCACTGAAGCTTTCTTT
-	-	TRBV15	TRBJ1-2	CATSRDLAPVNYGYTF	TGTGCCACCAGCAGAGATCTGGCCCCCGTTAACTATGGCTACACCTTC
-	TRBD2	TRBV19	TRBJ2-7	CASRPGLAGVHEQYF	TGTGCCAGTAGACCGGGACTAGCGGGAGTCCACGAGCAGTACTTC
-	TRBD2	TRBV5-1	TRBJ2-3	CASSRGLAGATDTQYF	TGCGCCAGCAGCCGGGGGCTAGCGGGAGCCACAGATACGCAGTATTTT
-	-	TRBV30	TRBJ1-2	CAWTPGSGSIYGYTF	TGTGCCTGGACCCCGGGGTCTGGCAGCATCTATGGCTACACCTTC
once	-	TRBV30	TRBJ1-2	CAWSVQGNGYTF	TGTGCCTGGAGTGTACAGGGCAATGGCTACACCTTC
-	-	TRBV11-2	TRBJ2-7	CASSVNRDEQYF	TGTGCCAGCAGCGTAAACAGGGACGAGCAGTACTTC
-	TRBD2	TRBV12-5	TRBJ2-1	CASGLGTSGARIFNEQFF	TGTGCTAGTGGCCTCGGGACTAGCGGGGCCAGGATATTCAATGAGCAGTTCTTC
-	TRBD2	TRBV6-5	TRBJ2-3	CASSYSSGSTDTQYF	TGTGCCAGCAGTTATTCTAGCGGTAGCACAGATACGCAGTATTTT
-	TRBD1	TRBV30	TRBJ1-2	CAWYRDRGNGYTF	TGTGCCTGGTACCGGGACAGGGGAAATGGCTACACCTTC
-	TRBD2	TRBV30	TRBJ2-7	CASRAGVGLYEQYF	TGTGCAAGTCGAGCGGGAGTTGGCCTCTACGAGCAGTACTTC
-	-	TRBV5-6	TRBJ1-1	CASSLGQTEAFF	TGTGCCAGCAGCTTAGGACAGACTGAAGCTTTCTTT
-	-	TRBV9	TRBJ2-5	CASSVGRTDQETQYF	TGTGCCAGCAGCGTAGGAAGGACAGACCAAGAGACCCAGTACTTC
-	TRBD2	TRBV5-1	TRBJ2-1	CASSGTSGYNEQFF	TGCGCCAGCAGCGGGACTAGCGGGTACAATGAGCAGTTCTTC
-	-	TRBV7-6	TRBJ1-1	CASSLYTGTNTEAFF	TGTGCCAGCAGCTTATATACAGGAACGAACACTGAAGCTTTCTTT
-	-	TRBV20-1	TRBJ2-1	CSVGRGNEQFF	TGCAGTGTAGGGAGAGGGAATGAGCAGTTCTTC
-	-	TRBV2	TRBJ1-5	CASSEVGAGNQPQHF	TGTGCCAGCAGTGAAGTGGGGGCCGGGAATCAGCCCCAGCATTTT
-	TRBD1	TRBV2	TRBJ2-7	CASSEARTGGQYF	TGTGCCAGCAGTGAAGCGCGAACAGGGGGGCAGTACTTC
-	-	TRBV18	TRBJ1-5	CASSPGENQPQHF	TGTGCCAGCTCGCCAGGGGAGAATCAGCCCCAGCATTTT